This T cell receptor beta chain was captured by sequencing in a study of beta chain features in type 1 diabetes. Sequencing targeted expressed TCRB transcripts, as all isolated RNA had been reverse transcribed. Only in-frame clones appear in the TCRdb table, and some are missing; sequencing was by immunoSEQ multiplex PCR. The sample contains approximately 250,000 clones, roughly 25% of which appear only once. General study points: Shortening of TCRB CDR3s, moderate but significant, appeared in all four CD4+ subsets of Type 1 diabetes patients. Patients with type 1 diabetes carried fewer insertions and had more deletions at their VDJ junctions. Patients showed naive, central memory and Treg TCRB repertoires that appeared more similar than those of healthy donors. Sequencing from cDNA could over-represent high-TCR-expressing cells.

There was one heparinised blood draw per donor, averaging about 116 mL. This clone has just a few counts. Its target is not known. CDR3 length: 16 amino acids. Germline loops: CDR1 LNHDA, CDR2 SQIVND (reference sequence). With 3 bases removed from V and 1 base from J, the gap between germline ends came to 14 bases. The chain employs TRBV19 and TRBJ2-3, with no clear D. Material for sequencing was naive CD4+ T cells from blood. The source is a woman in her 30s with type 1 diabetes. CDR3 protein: CASSMRFPVGTDTQYF. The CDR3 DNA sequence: TGTGCCAGTAGTATGCGCTTCCCTGTTGGCACAGATACGCAGTATTTT.